Listed here are 24 T cell receptor beta chains from one sample, sequenced in a study of cytomegalovirus exposure and HLA in healthy donors. PCR amplification relied on 60 Vbeta primers (plus 13 Jbeta primers). The protocol was immunoSEQ multiplex PCR, while the TCRdb copy is restricted to in-frame clones and leaves out a portion. There are about 190,000 clones in the sample; around 78% occur only once, and roughly 14% lies in the top ten. Sequenced material: PBMCs. These receptors were collected from a woman between 25 and 40 years old in good health and CMV-seropositive.

In its sample, this clone was seen once. The chain carries TRBV5-1 and TRBJ2-5; 7 bases fit TRBD1. The CDR3 consists of 15 residues. The V gene end was trimmed by 0 bases and the J gene end by 4 bases; junction bases not matched to a gene: 6. Germline assignment: CDR1 SGHRS and CDR2 YFSETQ. Here the CDR3 DNA reads TGCGCCAGCAGCTTGGAGCGACAGGGTCGAGAGACCCAGTACTTC. Translation gives CASSLERQGRETQYF.

The chain is built from TRBV7-8 and TRBJ1-3; D not resolved. V lost 4 bases and J lost 3, with 19 bases in between. CDR1 is SGHVS, CDR2 FQNEAQ, per germline. The CDR3 contains 17 residues. CDR3 loop: CASSSSLYNSFGNTIYF. DNA of the CDR3: TGTGCCAGCAGCTCTAGCCTGTACAACAGTTTTGGAAACACCATATATTTT.

The rearrangement links TRBV11-2 to TRBJ2-2, with 7 bases identical to TRBD2. Germline assignment: CDR1 SGHAT and CDR2 FQNNGV. With V trimmed by 5 bases and J by 0 bases, 9 bases remained unmatched. The CDR3 is 17 amino acids. The CDR3 coding sequence is TGTGCCAGCAGCCCCCAGGGAGGGACCCCGAACACCGGGGAGCTGTTTTTT. Its translation is CASSPQGGTPNTGELFF.

The chain carries TRBV18 and TRBJ2-3; 7 nucleotides align to TRBD1. CDR3 length: 14 amino acids. With V trimmed by 5 bases and J by 2 bases, 4 bases remained unmatched. Germline V gives CDR1 KGHSH, CDR2 LQKENI. The CDR3 loop reads CASSSGQSTDTQYF. The CDR3 DNA follows: TGTGCCAGCTCATCGGGACAGTCCACAGATACGCAGTATTTT.

The V and J genes are TRBV11-3 and TRBJ1-1; 7 bases align to TRBD1. The CDR3 consists of 14 residues. J gave up 1 base and V 5 bases, and 4 bases lay outside the gene matches. Per germline, CDR1 SGHNT and CDR2 YENEEA. The CDR3 nucleotides read TGTGCCAGCAGCCCCGACAGGGAGAACACTGAAGCTTTCTTT. Translated, it gives CASSPDRENTEAFF.

The chain recombines TRBV5-1 with TRBJ2-7, with no clear D. This CDR3 has 14 residues. V was shortened by 5 bases and J by 0 bases, with 12 bases between the two germline ends. Germline values: CDR1 SGHRS, CDR2 YFSETQ. CDR3 sequence reads: CASRSTLSSYEQYF. The CDR3 coding sequence is TGCGCCAGCAGGTCAACCCTCAGCTCCTACGAGCAGTACTTC.

This chain joins TRBV7-9 and TRBJ2-3, with a possible D match to TRBD1 (6 bases). The CDR3 runs 18 residues. V lost 1 base, J lost 0 bases, and 17 bases lay in between. CDR1 SEHNR and CDR2 FQNEAQ come from the germline V gene (reference sequence). This CDR3 reads CASSLGLRQETSTDTQYF. In DNA, the CDR3 is TGTGCCAGCAGCTTAGGACTTAGACAGGAAACTAGCACAGATACGCAGTATTTT.

The rearrangement joins TRBV28 to TRBJ2-2, with D perhaps matching TRBD2 (5 bases). V lost 1 base, J lost 4 bases, and 10 bases lay in between. Germline V gene data show CDR1 as MDHEN and CDR2 as SYDVKM. The CDR3 has 15 residues. The CDR3 region has the DNA TGTGCCAGCAGTTTATCGGATGCGGGCACCGGGGAGCTGTTTTTT. Translated, it gives CASSLSDAGTGELFF.

The chain uses TRBV5-1 and TRBJ2-2; D unclear. Germline assignment: CDR1 SGHRS and CDR2 YFSETQ. The CDR3 runs to 13 residues. Trimming removed 5 bases at V and 4 bases at J, with 9 bases between. The CDR3 nucleotides are TGCGCCAGCAGGGAGTTTCTCACCGGGGAGCTGTTTTTT. Its translation is CASREFLTGELFF.

The chain links TRBV27 to TRBJ2-2, with 8 bases that match TRBD2. The V segment lost 7 bases and the J segment 4 bases; nucleotides outside the gene matches: 8. The CDR3 spans 15 residues. CDR1 and CDR2 (germline): MNHEY, SMNVEV (reference sequence). The CDR3 spells CASNPRGGGTGELFF. The CDR3 nucleotides are TGTGCCAGCAATCCCCGGGGGGGAGGCACCGGGGAGCTGTTTTTT.

The chain joins TRBV10-3 to TRBJ2-5, with 8 bases lining up with TRBD2. Germline-derived CDR1 and CDR2 are ENHRY and SYGVKD. The CDR3 is 15 amino acids. Germline trimming cut 6 bases from V and 0 bases from J; bases unmatched to any gene: 6. The CDR3 region is CAIREAGDDQETQYF. CDR3 coding DNA: TGTGCCATCAGAGAAGCGGGAGACGACCAAGAGACCCAGTACTTC.

The table lists this clone with a few counts. The rearrangement joins TRBV6-1 to TRBJ1-5, with TRBD1 matching over 7 bases. Germline V lookup: CDR1 MNHNS, CDR2 SASEGT. This CDR3 has 15 amino acids. V lost 4 bases to trimming and J lost 7 bases; unmatched junction nucleotides: 10. The CDR3 is CASSVSGGGQQPQHF. The CDR3 region has the DNA TGTGCCAGCAGTGTCTCAGGGGGTGGCCAGCAGCCCCAGCATTTT.

Only a few counts were recorded for this clone. The chain links TRBV6-6 to TRBJ1-4; D is unresolved. The CDR3 runs 14 residues. Looked up from germline, CDR1 is MNHNY and CDR2 is SVGAGI (reference sequence). V was pared by 7 bases and J by 0 bases, with 9 bases between. The CDR3, as DNA: TGTGCCAGCAATATACAGCCAACTAATGAAAAACTGTTTTTT. Translation gives CASNIQPTNEKLFF.

The J gene is TRBJ2-3, the V gene TRBV7-6; TRBD2 might be the D (6 bases). The CDR3 has 16 residues. Deletions cut 3 bases from V and 4 bases from J, with 17 bases between. Germline V gene sequence: CDR1 SGHVS, CDR2 FNYEAQ. For the CDR3, the DNA is TGTGCCAGCAGCTTGTGGGGCGGAGGGGACGCAGATACGCAGTATTTT. The encoded protein is CASSLWGGGDADTQYF.

The chain recombines TRBV6-6 with TRBJ2-1, with 12 bases that match TRBD2. Looked up from germline, CDR1 is MNHNY and CDR2 is SVGAGI (reference sequence). With V trimmed by 6 bases and J by 7 bases, 7 bases remained unmatched. The CDR3 runs to 15 residues. The CDR3 is CASSRLAGEGNEQFF. CDR3 DNA: TGTGCCAGCAGCCGACTAGCGGGAGAGGGGAATGAGCAGTTCTTC.

This clone appeared a single time. CDR3 protein: CASSLGETNYGYTF. The CDR3 region has the DNA TGTGCCAGCAGCTTGGGGGAGACTAACTATGGCTACACCTTC. This chain joins TRBV5-6 and TRBJ1-2, with D unresolved. Germline assignment: CDR1 SGHDT and CDR2 YYEEEE. The CDR3 is 14 amino acids. Deletions cut 0 bases from V and 0 bases from J, with 6 bases between. The entire variable domain, with the rest obtained from reference TRBV5-6 and TRBJ1-2, is as follows: DAGVTQSPTHLIKTRGQQVTLRCSPKSGHDTVSWYQQALGQGPQFIFQYYEEEERQRGNFPDRFSGHQFPNYSSELNVNALLLGDSALYLCASSLGETNYGYTFGSGTRLTVV.

This clone showed up just a few times. The chain links TRBV5-6 to TRBJ2-5, with 8 bases that match TRBD2. Unmatched junction bases numbered 2, after V lost 2 bases and J lost 5 bases. Germline CDR1 is SGHDT and CDR2 is YYEEEE. The CDR3 has 13 amino acids. CDR3 residues: CASSFERGETQYF. CDR3 bases: TGTGCCAGCAGCTTCGAGCGGGGGGAGACCCAGTACTTC.

The V gene is TRBV7-8, the J gene TRBJ1-1; 10 bases match TRBD1. The CDR3 loop spans 15 amino acids. The V gene end was trimmed by 8 bases and the J gene end by 1 base; junction bases not matched to a gene: 7. The germline V gene encodes CDR1 SGHVS and CDR2 FQNEAQ. As DNA, the CDR3 is TGTGCCAGCGGGGACAGGGGTCTTGGGAACACTGAAGCTTTCTTT. It encodes CASGDRGLGNTEAFF.

The J gene is TRBJ1-2, the V gene TRBV28; TRBD1 matches at 8 bases. Germline V CDR1 and CDR2: MDHEN, SYDVKM. The V gene end was trimmed by 3 bases and the J gene end by 8 bases; junction bases not matched to a gene: 5. CDR3 length equals 13 residues. The chain's CDR3 is CASSLQGAGGYTF. CDR3 bases: TGTGCCAGCAGTTTGCAGGGGGCTGGGGGCTACACCTTC.

The V gene is TRBV5-1, the J gene TRBJ2-1, with D possibly matching TRBD1 (5 bases). Germline lookup yields CDR1 SGHRS and CDR2 YFSETQ. The CDR3 loop spans 15 amino acids. Trimming took off 0 bases at V and 4 bases at J, with 11 bases between the two ends. The CDR3 sequence is CASSLARQIYNEQFF. CDR3 nucleotides: TGCGCCAGCAGCTTGGCCAGACAGATTTACAATGAGCAGTTCTTC.

The chain has TRBV5-5 and TRBJ1-2; TRBD1 aligns across 7 bases. Per germline, CDR1 SGHKS and CDR2 YYEKEE (reference sequence). Trimming at V came to 4 bases and at J to 4 bases, leaving 4 bases not matched to a gene. The CDR3 length is 13 residues. The CDR3 nucleotides are TGTGCCAGCAGCCCGGGACAGCTCTATGGCTACACCTTC. This encodes CASSPGQLYGYTF.

The genes are TRBV28 and TRBJ1-1, with 7 bases aligning to TRBD1. V trimming: 5 bases; J trimming: 2 bases; junction bases outside the gene matches: 8. The CDR3 extends over 15 amino acids. Germline CDR1 MDHEN, CDR2 SYDVKM. This chain's CDR3 is CASSPQQGSNTEAFF. The CDR3 DNA sequence: TGTGCCAGCAGTCCTCAACAGGGGTCCAACACTGAAGCTTTCTTT.

This chain connects TRBV11-3 to TRBJ1-5; 10 bases map to TRBD1. Germline assignment: CDR1 SGHNT and CDR2 YENEEA. V lost 3 bases to trimming and J lost 2 bases; unmatched junction nucleotides: 10. This CDR3 has 18 amino acids. Here the CDR3 reads CASSLLTGGEVGNQPQHF. As DNA, the CDR3 is TGTGCCAGCAGCTTGTTGACAGGGGGCGAGGTGGGCAATCAGCCCCAGCATTTT.

The chain joins TRBV28 to TRBJ1-5; the D is unclear. V was cut by 4 bases and J by 6 bases, with 13 bases left in between. This CDR3 is 14 amino acids long. Germline CDR1 reads MDHEN; CDR2 reads SYDVKM. This CDR3 is CASSYGGTGQPQHF. CDR3 sequence (DNA): TGTGCCAGCAGTTACGGAGGAACGGGTCAGCCCCAGCATTTT. Supplemented by reference TRBV28 and TRBJ1-5, the full variable domain reads DVKVTQSSRYLVKRTGEKVFLECVQDMDHENMFWYRQDPGLGLRLIYFSYDVKMKEKGDIPEGYSVSREKKERFSLILESASTNQTSMYLCASSYGGTGQPQHFGDGTRLSIL.